Following are 3 T cell receptor beta chains from one sample sequenced in a study of cytomegalovirus exposure and HLA in healthy donors. Vbeta (60) and Jbeta (13) primers were used in the PCR. Profiling relied on immunoSEQ multiplex PCR, and the TCRdb table lists in-frame clones only, not all of them. Of 100,000 to 150,000 clones in the sample, about 84% were seen once. Sequencing used PBMCs. The receptors were sampled from a middle-aged man in good health and CMV-seronegative.

This clone was seen a handful of times. The chain joins TRBV28 to TRBJ1-5, with TRBD1 as a possible D gene (5 bases). V lost 5 bases and J lost 2, with 7 bases in between. This CDR3 contains 13 residues. In germline, CDR1 is MDHEN, CDR2 SYDVKM. CDR3 nucleotide sequence: TGTGCCAGCAGTCTACAGGGCAATCAGCCCCAGCATTTT. This encodes CASSLQGNQPQHF.

The chain uses TRBV4-2 and TRBJ1-3; D is undetermined. The CDR3 spans 16 residues. Trimming removed 3 bases at V and 0 bases at J, with 12 bases between. Germline loops: CDR1 LGHNA, CDR2 YNFKEQ. CDR3 sequence reads: CASSHSDSSSGNTIYF. The CDR3 DNA reads as TGTGCCAGCAGCCACTCTGATTCGAGCTCTGGAAACACCATATATTTT.

The chain uses TRBV5-1 and TRBJ2-2, with D unclear. The germline V gene encodes CDR1 SGHRS and CDR2 YFSETQ. The CDR3 spans 15 residues. The ends were cut back, 4 bases at V and 1 base at J, with 11 bases in the middle. CDR3 coding DNA: TGCGCCAGCAGCCCGAGATCAGGGAACACCGGGGAGCTGTTTTTT. This gives the protein CASSPRSGNTGELFF.